A single T cell receptor beta chain is shown here with its context. The antigen is unknown. This sample was included in a study of shared clonotypes between healthy human individuals. Whole-study context: CD8 memory received one plate per donor, CD8 naive two, CD4 memory three and CD4 naive three. Points from the study as a whole: What naive subsets generally showed was a larger estimated richness than memory subsets showed.

The CDR3 runs to 13 residues. Germline loops: CDR1 MNHEY, CDR2 SVGAGI. With 0 bases removed from V and 8 bases from J, the gap between germline ends came to 10 bases. Deep was the level at which the assay was run. TCRdb keeps only in-frame clones here, not all; method: immunoSEQ multiplex PCR. The top ten hold approximately 0.13% of the sample, which has 2 million to 2.5 million clones, approximately 95% seen once. The TCR sequence derives from a man in his late teens or twenties in good health. Sequenced: naive CD4+ T cells sorted from blood. Subset described: CD45RA+ positively selected. The rearrangement uses TRBV6-5 and TRBJ1-1; D uncertain. CDR3 DNA: TGTGCCAGCAGTTACTCGGTGACCAAAGAAGCTTTCTTT. It yields the protein CASSYSVTKEAFF.